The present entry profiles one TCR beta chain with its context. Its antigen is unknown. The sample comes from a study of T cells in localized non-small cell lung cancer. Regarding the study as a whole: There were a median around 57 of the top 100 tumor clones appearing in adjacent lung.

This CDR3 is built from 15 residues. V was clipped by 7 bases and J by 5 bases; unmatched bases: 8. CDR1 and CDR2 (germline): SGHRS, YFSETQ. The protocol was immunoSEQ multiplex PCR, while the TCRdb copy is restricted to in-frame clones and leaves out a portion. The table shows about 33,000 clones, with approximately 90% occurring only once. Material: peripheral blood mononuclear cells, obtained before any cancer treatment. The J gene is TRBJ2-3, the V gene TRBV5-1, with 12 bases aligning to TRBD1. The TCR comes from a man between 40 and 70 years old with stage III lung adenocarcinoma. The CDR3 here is CASGGTGGSVDTQYF. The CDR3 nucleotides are TGCGCCAGCGGCGGGACAGGGGGCTCGGTAGATACGCAGTATTTT.